The 27 T cell receptor beta chains presented below share a single source sample, sequenced in a study of T cell changes during pregnancy in multiple sclerosis. Profiled with immunoSEQ multiplex PCR; TCRdb holds only in-frame clones, not every one. In the table there are about 61,000 clones, 88% of which are singletons. Sequencing was performed on peripheral blood, taken in the first trimester of pregnancy. Every receptor here comes from a female donor with multiple sclerosis, enrolled in a pregnancy study.

The chain couples TRBV19 to TRBJ1-2; TRBD1 might be the D (6 bases). CDR1 is LNHDA, CDR2 SQIVND, per germline (reference sequence). CDR3 size: 12 residues. Between the trimmed V and J ends, which lost 7 bases and 6 bases, there was a span of 12 bases. CDR3 in DNA: TGTGCCAGTACGAGGACAGCCGATGGCTACACCTTC. It encodes CASTRTADGYTF.

The chain links TRBV12-5 to TRBJ2-1, with 13 bases that match TRBD2. The CDR3 has 18 residues. V shed 3 bases, J shed 6 bases, and the junction held 11 bases outside the gene matches. Germline V gene lookup returns CDR1 LGHNT and CDR2 FRNRAP. The CDR3 loop reads CASGFFAGGLAGVNEQFF. The CDR3 DNA is TGTGCTAGTGGTTTTTTTGCGGGAGGACTAGCGGGAGTCAATGAGCAGTTCTTC. The full variable domain, rest sourced from reference TRBV12-5 and TRBJ2-1, is DARVTQTPRHKVTEMGQEVTMRCQPILGHNTVFWYRQTMMQGLELLAYFRNRAPLDDSGMPKDRFSAEMPDATLATLKIQPSEPRDSAVYFCASGFFAGGLAGVNEQFFGPGTRLTVL.

The gene calls are TRBV28 and TRBJ2-7; TRBD2 might be the D (6 bases). Trimming stripped 7 bases from V and 0 bases from J, with 13 bases between. Per germline, CDR1 MDHEN and CDR2 SYDVKM. The CDR3 totals 14 residues. The CDR3 DNA follows: TGTGCCAGCACATTAGCGGACCTCTCCTACGAGCAGTACTTC. Translated, it gives CASTLADLSYEQYF. Filled out from reference TRBV28 and TRBJ2-7, the complete variable domain reads DVKVTQSSRYLVKRTGEKVFLECVQDMDHENMFWYRQDPGLGLRLIYFSYDVKMKEKGDIPEGYSVSREKKERFSLILESASTNQTSMYLCASTLADLSYEQYFGPGTRLTVT.

The rearrangement joins TRBV4-2 to TRBJ2-7; D perhaps matches TRBD2 (6 bases). V lost 1 base and J lost 1, with 14 bases in between. The CDR3 is 16 amino acids. Germline V lookup: CDR1 LGHNA, CDR2 YNFKEQ. The CDR3 coding sequence is TGTGCCAGCAGCCAAGCCCCGGGAGTCGGTTCCTACGAGCAGTACTTC. Translating gives CASSQAPGVGSYEQYF.

The chain couples TRBV28 to TRBJ2-1; 7 bases fit TRBD1. This CDR3 region has 15 residues. Trimming cost V 3 bases and J 1 base; bases outside gene matches: 3. Germline loops: CDR1 MDHEN, CDR2 SYDVKM. Written as DNA, the CDR3 is TGTGCCAGCAGTTTTTACAGGGGTTCCTACAATGAGCAGTTCTTC. It is translated as CASSFYRGSYNEQFF.

This clone was seen only once. The V gene is TRBV28, the J gene TRBJ2-7, with 7 nucleotides matching TRBD2. Unmatched junction bases numbered 5, after V lost 2 bases and J lost 4 bases. CDR1 and CDR2 from the germline V gene are MDHEN and SYDVKM. The CDR3 consists of 14 residues. The CDR3 bases are TGTGCCAGCAGTTTAGGGCTAGCGGCATACGAGCAGTACTTC. Protein sequence: CASSLGLAAYEQYF.

A few counts support this clone. This chain connects TRBV30 to TRBJ2-2, with 10 bases that match TRBD2. This CDR3 contains 13 residues. The V gene end was trimmed by 4 bases and the J gene end by 7 bases; junction bases not matched to a gene: 3. Germline CDR1 GTSNPN, CDR2 SVGIG (reference sequence). CDR3 in amino acids: CAWIRTSGGELFF. Written as DNA, the CDR3 is TGTGCCTGGATTAGGACTAGCGGCGGGGAGCTGTTTTTT.

This CDR3 reads CASSLGGGSGEQYF. In nucleotides, the CDR3 is TGCGCCAGCAGCCTTGGCGGAGGGTCTGGCGAGCAGTACTTC. The chain carries TRBV5-1 and TRBJ2-7, with D perhaps TRBD2 (6 bases). The CDR3 sequence is 14 residues long. CDR1 SGHRS and CDR2 YFSETQ come from the germline V gene. The germline V and J ends were trimmed by 4 bases and 6 bases, with 17 bases remaining between them.

The CDR3: CATTQGTYEQYF. As DNA, the CDR3 is TGTGCCACCACACAGGGGACCTACGAGCAGTACTTC. V is TRBV19 and J is TRBJ2-7, with 7 bases fitting TRBD1. V was clipped by 10 bases and J by 2 bases; unmatched bases: 5. This CDR3 has 12 residues. From germline, CDR1 is LNHDA and CDR2 SQIVND (reference sequence).

The chain carries TRBV10-1 and TRBJ1-1, with 10 bases matching TRBD1. After removal of 8 bases from V and 10 bases from J, the junction contained 19 bases not matched to a gene. Germline CDR1 reads WNHNN; CDR2 reads SYGVQD (reference sequence). The CDR3 spans 16 residues. CDR3 region: CASGPAGTGVSVGAFF. Here the CDR3 DNA reads TGCGCCAGCGGCCCAGCCGGGACAGGGGTTTCGGTAGGAGCTTTCTTT.

The rearrangement joins TRBV6-5 to TRBJ1-4; the match to TRBD1 covers 8 bases. The V gene end was trimmed by 6 bases and the J gene end by 8 bases; junction bases not matched to a gene: 8. Germline V gene lookup returns CDR1 MNHEY and CDR2 SVGAGI. This CDR3 spans 14 amino acids. The CDR3 here is CASSSDRGREKLFF. The CDR3 DNA reads TGTGCCAGCAGCTCTGACAGGGGTCGGGAAAAACTGTTTTTT.

The chain employs TRBV6-5 and TRBJ1-5; D is undetermined. In germline, CDR1 is MNHEY, CDR2 SVGAGI. CDR3 size: 14 residues. V lost 3 bases and J lost 9, with 15 bases in between. The CDR3 DNA follows: TGTGCCAGCAGTTATGGGAACGCCCGGGGGCCCCAGCATTTT. Protein sequence: CASSYGNARGPQHF.

The chain uses TRBV21-1 and TRBJ1-2. TRBV21-1 counts as a pseudogene. The CDR3 loop spans 15 amino acids. Here the CDR3 reads CASSKGDRRRGGYTF. DNA of the CDR3: TGTGCCAGCAGCAAAGGGGACCGCAGGAGGGGAGGCTACACCTTC.

The genes are TRBV13 and TRBJ2-6, with D possibly being TRBD1 (6 bases). The CDR3 spans 16 residues. Trimming took 4 bases from V and 4 from J, leaving 14 bases between them. The germline V gene encodes CDR1 PRHDT and CDR2 FYEKMQ (reference sequence). CDR3 bases: TGTGCCAGCAGCTACTTACAGGGTGCCGGGGCCAACGTCCTGACTTTC. Its protein is CASSYLQGAGANVLTF.

This clone turned up a few times. The chain couples TRBV29-1 to TRBJ1-1; D is perhaps TRBD1 (5 bases). Between the trimmed V and J ends, which lost 3 bases and 1 base, there was a span of 9 bases. Germline V gene sequence: CDR1 SQVTM, CDR2 ANQGSEA. The CDR3 extends over 13 amino acids. DNA of the CDR3: TGCAGCGTTGACTTCGACAGGAACACTGAAGCTTTCTTT. Protein: CSVDFDRNTEAFF.

The CDR3 sequence is CASSSDGTAGNTIYF. As DNA, the CDR3 is TGTGCCAGCAGCAGCGACGGGACAGCTGGAAACACCATATATTTT. The chain has TRBV9 and TRBJ1-3; 7 bases match TRBD1. The CDR3 runs 15 residues. The trim removed 4 bases at V and 2 bases at J, leaving 6 bases unmatched. The V gene's germline CDR1 is SGDLS and CDR2 YYNGEE.

The J gene is TRBJ2-1, the V gene TRBV18, with 7 positions matching TRBD2. Germline CDR1 is KGHSH and CDR2 is LQKENI. The V and J ends lost 2 bases and 3 bases, in that order; junction bases with no gene match: 4. This CDR3 contains 15 residues. CDR3 protein: CASSPSLAVYNEQFF. In DNA, the CDR3 is TGTGCCAGCTCACCAAGCCTAGCGGTCTACAATGAGCAGTTCTTC.

V is TRBV10-3 and J is TRBJ1-2; D not resolved. The CDR3 totals 13 residues. V was trimmed by 9 bases and J by 6 bases, leaving 17 bases between them. Per germline, CDR1 ENHRY and CDR2 SYGVKD. The CDR3 DNA reads TGTGCCATGAAAGCAGAGGGAAGTAATGGCTACACCTTC. It is translated as CAMKAEGSNGYTF.

A single count supports this clone. The chain joins TRBV7-3 to TRBJ2-1; 8 positions match TRBD2. Looked up from germline, CDR1 is SGHTA and CDR2 is FQGTGA. V shed 3 bases, J shed 4 bases, and the junction held 2 bases outside the gene matches. The CDR3 runs 14 residues. The CDR3 nucleotides read TGTGCCAGCAGCTTGCTAGCGGGTTACAATGAGCAGTTCTTC. This encodes CASSLLAGYNEQFF.

The gene calls are TRBV9 and TRBJ2-3, with 7 bases matching TRBD2. V lost 0 bases to trimming and J lost 4 bases; unmatched junction nucleotides: 2. The CDR3 spans 14 residues. Germline V gene data show CDR1 as SGDLS and CDR2 as YYNGEE. Here the CDR3 DNA reads TGTGCCAGCAGCGTAGCGGCGGGAGCAGATACGCAGTATTTT. Its translation is CASSVAAGADTQYF.

The chain is built from TRBV28 and TRBJ2-7; D possibly corresponds to TRBD2 (5 bases). The germline V and J ends were trimmed by 6 bases and 2 bases, with 11 bases remaining between them. The CDR3 is 13 amino acids. Germline V gene lookup returns CDR1 MDHEN and CDR2 SYDVKM. The CDR3 DNA reads as TGTGCCAGCAGCCTTACCGGGACCTACGAGCAGTACTTC. Protein: CASSLTGTYEQYF.

V and J are TRBV28 and TRBJ1-1; the D is unclear. The CDR3 runs to 14 residues. V gave up 1 base and J gave up 3 bases, with 9 bases separating them. Germline CDR1 MDHEN, CDR2 SYDVKM. This CDR3 reads CASSLLRVDTEAFF. As DNA, the CDR3 is TGTGCCAGCAGTTTATTGCGGGTAGACACTGAAGCTTTCTTT.

The chain combines TRBV5-1 with TRBJ2-5; TRBD1 might be the D (6 bases). The CDR3 spans 15 residues. V was trimmed by 4 bases and J by 2 bases, leaving 15 bases between them. The germline V gene encodes CDR1 SGHRS and CDR2 YFSETQ. CDR3 bases: TGCGCCAGCAGCATCAGGGGCGTAAGGCAAGAGACCCAGTACTTC. This sequence encodes CASSIRGVRQETQYF.

This clone has a single count. The J gene is TRBJ1-1, the V gene TRBV27, with TRBD1 matching over 12 bases. The CDR3 is 15 residues long. The V segment lost 3 bases and the J segment 7 bases; nucleotides outside the gene matches: 6. The germline gives CDR1 MNHEY, CDR2 SMNVEV (reference sequence). In nucleotides, the CDR3 is TGTGCCAGCAGTTTGGGACAGGGGGCCCCCTATGAAGCTTTCTTT. Translating it yields CASSLGQGAPYEAFF.

The chain uses TRBV5-1 and TRBJ2-5; 14 nucleotides align to TRBD2. CDR3 length equals 20 residues. CDR1 is SGHRS and CDR2 is YFSETQ in the germline V gene. V gave up 3 bases and J gave up 1 base; unmatched junction bases: 14. This CDR3 reads CASSYAPGTSGSRIQETQYF. The CDR3 nucleotides are TGCGCCAGCAGCTATGCCCCCGGGACTAGCGGGAGTCGAATCCAAGAGACCCAGTACTTC.

The chain has TRBV30 and TRBJ1-1; D is possibly TRBD1 (5 bases). The CDR3 extends over 14 amino acids. Trimming cost V 2 bases and J 11 bases, with 21 bases left between them. Germline lookup yields CDR1 GTSNPN and CDR2 SVGIG (reference sequence). CDR3 bases: TGTGCCTGGAGTCCACTACATCCCGGGGGGGAGGCTTTCTTT. It yields the protein CAWSPLHPGGEAFF.

The chain employs TRBV4-2 and TRBJ1-1; the D gene is possibly TRBD1 (6 bases). Germline values: CDR1 LGHNA, CDR2 YNFKEQ. The CDR3 is made up of 14 amino acids. V was shortened by 4 bases and J by 7 bases, with 16 bases between the two germline ends. CDR3 region: CASSPTRGDIEAFF. Written as DNA, the CDR3 is TGTGCCAGCAGCCCAACCAGGGGCGATATTGAAGCTTTCTTT.